The text below deals with one T cell receptor beta chain. Some clones are missing from TCRdb's copy, which holds only in-frame ones; the method was immunoSEQ multiplex PCR. There are approximately 87,000 clones in the sample; 85% to 95% occur only once, and about 0.3% lies in the top ten. The data stem from a study of technical replicates of blood from a handful of donors. J was trimmed by 6 bases and V by 4 bases; bases with no gene match: 11. This CDR3 is built from 15 residues. CDR1 is GTSNPN and CDR2 is SVGIG in the germline V gene (reference sequence). The sequenced material came from T cells isolated from PBMCs. The chain links TRBV30 to TRBJ2-7, with 11 bases identical to TRBD2. The sequence derives from a human donor in good health. The CDR3: CAWKSGTSGSLEQYF. DNA of the CDR3: TGTGCCTGGAAGTCAGGAACTAGCGGGAGCCTCGAGCAGTACTTC.